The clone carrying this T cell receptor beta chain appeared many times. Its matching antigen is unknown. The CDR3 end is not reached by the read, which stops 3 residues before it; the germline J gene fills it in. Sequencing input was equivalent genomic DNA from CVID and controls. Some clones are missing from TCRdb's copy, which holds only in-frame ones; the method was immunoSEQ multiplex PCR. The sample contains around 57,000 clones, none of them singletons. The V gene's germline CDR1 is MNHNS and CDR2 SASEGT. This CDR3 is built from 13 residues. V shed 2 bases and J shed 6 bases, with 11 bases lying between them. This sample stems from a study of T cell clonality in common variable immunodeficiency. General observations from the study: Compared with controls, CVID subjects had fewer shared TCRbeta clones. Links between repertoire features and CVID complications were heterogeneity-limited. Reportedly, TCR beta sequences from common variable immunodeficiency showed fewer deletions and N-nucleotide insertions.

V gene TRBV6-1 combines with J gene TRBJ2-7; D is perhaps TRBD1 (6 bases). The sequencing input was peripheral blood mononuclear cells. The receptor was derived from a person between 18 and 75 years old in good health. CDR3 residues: CASSESGVGEQYF. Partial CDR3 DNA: TGTGCCAGCAGTGAATCAGGGGTTGGCGAG.